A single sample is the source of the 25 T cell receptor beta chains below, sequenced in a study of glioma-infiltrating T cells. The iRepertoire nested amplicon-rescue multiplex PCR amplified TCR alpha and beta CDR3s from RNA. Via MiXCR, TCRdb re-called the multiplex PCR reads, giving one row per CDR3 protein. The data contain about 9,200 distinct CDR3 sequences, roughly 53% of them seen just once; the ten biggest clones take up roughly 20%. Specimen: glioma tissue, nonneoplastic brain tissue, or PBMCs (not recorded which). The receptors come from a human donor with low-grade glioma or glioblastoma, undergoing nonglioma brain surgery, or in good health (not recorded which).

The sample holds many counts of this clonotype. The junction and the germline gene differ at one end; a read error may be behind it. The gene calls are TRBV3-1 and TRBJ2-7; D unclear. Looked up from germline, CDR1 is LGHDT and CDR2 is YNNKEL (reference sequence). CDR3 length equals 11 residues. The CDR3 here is CAISHGEEQYF. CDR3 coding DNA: TGTGCCATCAGCCACGGCGAGGAGCAGTACTTC.

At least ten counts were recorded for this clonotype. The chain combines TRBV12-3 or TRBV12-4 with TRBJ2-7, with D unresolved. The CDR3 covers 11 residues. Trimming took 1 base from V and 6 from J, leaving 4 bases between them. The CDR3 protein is CASSLVGEQYF. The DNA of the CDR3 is TGTGCCAGCAGTTTAGTTGGCGAGCAGTACTTC.

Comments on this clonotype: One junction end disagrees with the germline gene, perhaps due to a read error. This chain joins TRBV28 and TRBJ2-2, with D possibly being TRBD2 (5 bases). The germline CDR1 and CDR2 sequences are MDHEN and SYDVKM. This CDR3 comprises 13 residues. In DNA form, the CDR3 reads TGTGCCAGCAGTTTAAGACTCACCGGGGAGCTGTTTTTC. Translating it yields CASSLRLTGELFF. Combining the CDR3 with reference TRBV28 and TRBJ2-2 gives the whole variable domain DVKVTQSSRYLVKRTGEKVFLECVQDMDHENMFWYRQDPGLGLRLIYFSYDVKMKEKGDIPEGYSVSREKKERFSLILESASTNQTSMYLCASSLRLTGELFFGEGSRLTVL.

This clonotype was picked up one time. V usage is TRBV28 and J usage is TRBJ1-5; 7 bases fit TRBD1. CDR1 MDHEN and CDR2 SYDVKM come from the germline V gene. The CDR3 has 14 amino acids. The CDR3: CGSLGQDYNQPQHF. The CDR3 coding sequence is TGTGGCAGTTTAGGACAGGACTACAATCAGCCCCAGCATTTT. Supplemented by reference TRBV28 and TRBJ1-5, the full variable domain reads DVKVTQSSRYLVKRTGEKVFLECVQDMDHENMFWYRQDPGLGLRLIYFSYDVKMKEKGDIPEGYSVSREKKERFSLILESASTNQTSMYLCGSLGQDYNQPQHFGDGTRLSIL.

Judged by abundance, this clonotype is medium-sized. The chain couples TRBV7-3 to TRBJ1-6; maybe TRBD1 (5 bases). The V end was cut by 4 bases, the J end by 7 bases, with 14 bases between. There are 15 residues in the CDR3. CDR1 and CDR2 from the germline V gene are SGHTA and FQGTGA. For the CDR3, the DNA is TGTGCCAGCAGCTCTACAGGTCACGGGAATTCACCCCTCCACTTT. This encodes CASSSTGHGNSPLHF.

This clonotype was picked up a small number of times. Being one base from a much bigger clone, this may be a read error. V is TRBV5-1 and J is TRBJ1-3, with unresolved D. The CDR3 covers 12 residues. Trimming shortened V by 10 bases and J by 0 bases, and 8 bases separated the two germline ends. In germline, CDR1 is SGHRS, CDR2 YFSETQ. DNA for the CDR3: TGCGCCCCCGACAACTCTGGAAACACCATATATTTT. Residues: CAPDNSGNTIYF.

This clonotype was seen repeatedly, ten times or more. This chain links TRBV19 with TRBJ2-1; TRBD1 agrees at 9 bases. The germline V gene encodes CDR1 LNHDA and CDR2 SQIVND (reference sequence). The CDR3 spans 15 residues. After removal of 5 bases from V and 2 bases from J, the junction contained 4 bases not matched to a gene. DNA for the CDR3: TGTGCCAGTAGTCTCGGACAGGGGCCCTACAATGAGCAGTTCTTC. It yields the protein CASSLGQGPYNEQFF.

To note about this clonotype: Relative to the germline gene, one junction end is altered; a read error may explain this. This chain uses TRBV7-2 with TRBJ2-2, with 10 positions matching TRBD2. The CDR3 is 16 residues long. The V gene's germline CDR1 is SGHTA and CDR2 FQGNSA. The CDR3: CDSSSTSGTATGELFF. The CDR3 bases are TGTGACAGCAGCTCAACTAGCGGGACGGCAACCGGGGAGCTGTTTTTT.

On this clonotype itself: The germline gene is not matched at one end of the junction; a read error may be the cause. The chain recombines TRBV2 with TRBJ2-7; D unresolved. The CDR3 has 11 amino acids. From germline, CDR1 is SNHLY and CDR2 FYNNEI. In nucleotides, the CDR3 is TGCGCCAGCAGCCCGCTTGCTGAGAAGTACTTC. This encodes CASSPLAEKYF.

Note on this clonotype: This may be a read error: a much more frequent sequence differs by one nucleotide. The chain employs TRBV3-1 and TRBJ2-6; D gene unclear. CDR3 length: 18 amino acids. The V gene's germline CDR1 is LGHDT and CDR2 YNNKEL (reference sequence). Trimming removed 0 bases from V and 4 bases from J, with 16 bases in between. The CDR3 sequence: CASSQELLTPSGANVLTF. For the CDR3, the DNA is TGTGCCAGCAGCCAAGAGCTACTGACACCGTCCGGGGCCAACGTCCTGACTTTC.

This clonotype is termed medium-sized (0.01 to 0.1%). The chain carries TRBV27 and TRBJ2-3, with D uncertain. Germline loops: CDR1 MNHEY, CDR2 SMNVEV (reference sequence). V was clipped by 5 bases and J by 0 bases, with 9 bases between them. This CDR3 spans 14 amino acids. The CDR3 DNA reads TGTGCCAGCAGTCGCAATCCTAGCACAGATACGCAGTATTTT. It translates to CASSRNPSTDTQYF.

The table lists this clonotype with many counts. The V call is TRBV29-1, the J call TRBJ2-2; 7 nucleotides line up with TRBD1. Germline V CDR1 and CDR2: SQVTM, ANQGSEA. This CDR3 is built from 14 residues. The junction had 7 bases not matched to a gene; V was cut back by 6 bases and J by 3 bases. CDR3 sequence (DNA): TGCAGCGTACGCATCACAGGGGACACCGGGGAGCTGTTTTTT. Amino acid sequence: CSVRITGDTGELFF.

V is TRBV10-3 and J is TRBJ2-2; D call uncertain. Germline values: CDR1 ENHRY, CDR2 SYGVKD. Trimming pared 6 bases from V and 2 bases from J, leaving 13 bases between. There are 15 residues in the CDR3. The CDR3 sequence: CAISITIANTGELFF. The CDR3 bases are TGTGCCATCAGCATCACTATCGCCAACACCGGGGAGCTGTTTTTT.

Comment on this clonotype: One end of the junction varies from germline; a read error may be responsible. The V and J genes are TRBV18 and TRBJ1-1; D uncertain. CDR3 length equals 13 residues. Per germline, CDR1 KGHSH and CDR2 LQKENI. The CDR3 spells CASSPQLNTKAFF. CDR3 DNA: TGCGCCAGCTCCCCTCAGTTGAACACTAAAGCTTTCTTT.

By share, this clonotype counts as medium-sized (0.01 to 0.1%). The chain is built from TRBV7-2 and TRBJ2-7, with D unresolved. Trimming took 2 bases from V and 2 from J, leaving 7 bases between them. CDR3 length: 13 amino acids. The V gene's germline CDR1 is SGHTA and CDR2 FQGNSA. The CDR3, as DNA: TGTGCCAGCAGCTTATACGCCACCTACGAGCAGTACTTC. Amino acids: CASSLYATYEQYF.

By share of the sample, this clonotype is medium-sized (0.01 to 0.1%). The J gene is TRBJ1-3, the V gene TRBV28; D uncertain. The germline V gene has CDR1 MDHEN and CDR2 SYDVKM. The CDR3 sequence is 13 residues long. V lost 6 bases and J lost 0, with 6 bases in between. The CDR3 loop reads CASSRSSGNTIYF. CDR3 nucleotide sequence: TGTGCCAGCAGCCGAAGCTCTGGAAACACCATATATTTT.

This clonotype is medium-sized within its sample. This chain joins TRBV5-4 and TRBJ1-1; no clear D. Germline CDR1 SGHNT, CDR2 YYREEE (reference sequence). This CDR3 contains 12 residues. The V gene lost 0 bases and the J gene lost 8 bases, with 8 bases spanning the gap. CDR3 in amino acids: CASSLGQGEAFF. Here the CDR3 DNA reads TGTGCCAGCAGCTTGGGACAAGGCGAAGCTTTCTTT.

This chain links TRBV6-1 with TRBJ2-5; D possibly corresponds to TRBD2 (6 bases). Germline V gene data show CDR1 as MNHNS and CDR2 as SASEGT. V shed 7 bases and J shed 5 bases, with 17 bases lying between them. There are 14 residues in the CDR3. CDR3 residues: CASKMSWDFETQYF. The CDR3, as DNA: TGTGCCAGCAAAATGAGTTGGGACTTCGAGACCCAGTACTTC.

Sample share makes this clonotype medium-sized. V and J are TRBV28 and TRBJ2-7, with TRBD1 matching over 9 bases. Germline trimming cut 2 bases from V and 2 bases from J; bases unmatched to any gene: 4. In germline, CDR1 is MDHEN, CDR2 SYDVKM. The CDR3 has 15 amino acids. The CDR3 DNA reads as TGTGCCAGCAGTTTAGCGACAGGGGGAACCTACGAGCAGTACTTC. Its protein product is CASSLATGGTYEQYF.

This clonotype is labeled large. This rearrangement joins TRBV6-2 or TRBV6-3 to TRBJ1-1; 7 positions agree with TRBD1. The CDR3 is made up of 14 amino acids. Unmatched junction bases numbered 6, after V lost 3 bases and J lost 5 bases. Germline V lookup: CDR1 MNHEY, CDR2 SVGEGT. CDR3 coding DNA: TGTGCCAGCAGTTATAACAGGGGAAGGACTGAAGCTTTCTTT. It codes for CASSYNRGRTEAFF.

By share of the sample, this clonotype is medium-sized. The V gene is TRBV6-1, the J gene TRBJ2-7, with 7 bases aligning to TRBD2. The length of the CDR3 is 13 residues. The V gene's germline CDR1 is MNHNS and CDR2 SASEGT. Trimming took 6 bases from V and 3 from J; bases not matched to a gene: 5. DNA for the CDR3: TGTGCCAGCAGGCGAAGCGGGGACTACGAGCAGTACTTC. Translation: CASRRSGDYEQYF.

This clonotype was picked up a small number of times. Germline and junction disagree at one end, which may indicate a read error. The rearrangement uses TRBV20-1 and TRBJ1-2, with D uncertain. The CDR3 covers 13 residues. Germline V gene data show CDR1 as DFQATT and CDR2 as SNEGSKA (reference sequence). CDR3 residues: CSARGKASYGYTF. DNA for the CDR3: TGCAGTGCCAGAGGAAAAGCTAGCTATGGCTACACCTTC.

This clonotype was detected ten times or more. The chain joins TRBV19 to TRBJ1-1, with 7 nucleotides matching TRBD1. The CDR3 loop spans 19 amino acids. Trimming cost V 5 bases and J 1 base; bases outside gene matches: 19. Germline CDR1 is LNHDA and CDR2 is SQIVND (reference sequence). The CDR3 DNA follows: TGTGCCAGTAGTGGCTCGACAGGGCAGATCGGAGAGTGGAACACTGAAGCTTTCTTT. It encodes CASSGSTGQIGEWNTEAFF.

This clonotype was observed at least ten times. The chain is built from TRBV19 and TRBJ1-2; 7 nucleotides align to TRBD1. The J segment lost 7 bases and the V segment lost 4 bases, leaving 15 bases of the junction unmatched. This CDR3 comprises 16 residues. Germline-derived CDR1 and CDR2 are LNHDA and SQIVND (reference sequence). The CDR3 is CASSNTGQVTYGGYTF. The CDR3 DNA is TGTGCCAGTAGTAACACTGGACAGGTTACCTATGGTGGCTACACCTTC.

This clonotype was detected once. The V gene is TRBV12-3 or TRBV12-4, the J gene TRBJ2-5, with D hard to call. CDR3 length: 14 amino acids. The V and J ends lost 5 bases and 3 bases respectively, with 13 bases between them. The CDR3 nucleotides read TGTGCCAGCAGTACTCCCCTCCTAGAAGAGACCCAGTACTTC. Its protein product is CASSTPLLEETQYF.